Following are 7 T cell receptor beta chains from one sample sequenced in a study of control samples from healthy donors and cancer patients (dated by TCRdb to 2020 to 2022). The library came from the immunoSEQ multiplex PCR assay. Not all clones reach the TCRdb copy of this immuneACCESS table, which keeps in-frame sequences only. Checked studies attribute under half of the gap to unresolved V genes and leave the rest unexplained. The sample table lists over 85,000 clones, more than 80% of them with a count of one. Jointly, the top ten make up approximately 1.5% of the sample. Sequencing was performed on blood. Receptors originate from a woman in her twenties or thirties in good health.

V gene TRBV6-5 combines with J gene TRBJ2-7, with 10 nucleotides matching TRBD1. The V gene's germline CDR1 is MNHEY and CDR2 SVGAGI. V lost 5 bases, J lost 7 bases, and 11 bases stayed unmatched. The CDR3 is made up of 15 amino acids. CDR3 nucleotides: TGTGCCAGCAGTAGGGCCCCCGGGACAGGGGCTGAGCAGTACTTC. This encodes CASSRAPGTGAEQYF.

J is TRBJ1-4 and V is TRBV29-1, with 10 bases identical to TRBD1. The CDR3 is 13 residues long. Germline trimming cut 5 bases from V and 8 bases from J; bases unmatched to any gene: 5. The germline V gene encodes CDR1 SQVTM and CDR2 ANQGSEA. CDR3 sequence (DNA): TGCAGCGTTTTGGGGACAGGGGACGAAAAACTGTTTTTT. This codes for CSVLGTGDEKLFF.

V is TRBV30 and J is TRBJ1-2; D remains unclear. V was shortened by 0 bases and J by 6 bases, with 17 bases between the two germline ends. The germline V gene encodes CDR1 GTSNPN and CDR2 SVGIG (reference sequence). This CDR3 contains 15 residues. CDR3: CAWSVLLRRRDGYTF. In DNA, the CDR3 is TGTGCCTGGAGTGTACTATTGAGGCGGCGAGATGGCTACACCTTC.

The chain carries TRBV11-3 and TRBJ1-4; D may be TRBD1 (6 bases). This CDR3 has 16 amino acids. The germline gives CDR1 SGHNT, CDR2 YENEEA. V was trimmed by 2 bases and J by 7 bases, leaving 17 bases between them. The CDR3: CASSLPSSRGVEKLFF. The CDR3 DNA sequence: TGTGCCAGCAGCTTACCCTCCTCTAGGGGGGTTGAAAAACTGTTTTTT. Supplemented by reference TRBV11-3 and TRBJ1-4, the full variable domain reads EAGVVQSPRYKIIEKKQPVAFWCNPISGHNTLYWYLQNLGQGPELLIRYENEEAVDDSQLPKDRFSAERLKGVDSTLKIQPAELGDSAVYLCASSLPSSRGVEKLFFGSGTQLSVL.

The J gene is TRBJ1-2, the V gene TRBV9, with D perhaps TRBD1 (5 bases). Germline V gene sequence: CDR1 SGDLS, CDR2 YYNGEE. The CDR3 length is 13 residues. The V gene lost 3 bases and the J gene lost 4 bases, with 10 bases spanning the gap. Here the CDR3 reads CASSDGTIYGYTF. The DNA of the CDR3 is TGTGCCAGCAGCGATGGGACGATCTATGGCTACACCTTC. The full variable domain, its missing parts supplied by reference TRBV9 and TRBJ1-2, is DSGVTQTPKHLITATGQRVTLRCSPRSGDLSVYWYQQSLDQGLQFLIQYYNGEERAKGNILERFSAQQFPDLHSELNLSSLELGDSALYFCASSDGTIYGYTFGSGTRLTVV.

The chain recombines TRBV2 with TRBJ1-2; D gene ambiguous. In germline, CDR1 is SNHLY, CDR2 FYNNEI. The V end lost 9 bases, the J end lost 0 bases, and 11 bases lay between the germline ends. The CDR3 spans 13 residues. The CDR3 region has the DNA TGTGCCAGTACGGAAGCCCCTAACTATGGCTACACCTTC. It specifies CASTEAPNYGYTF.

On this clone itself: At one of its ends the junction is not consistent with the germline gene, which may arise from a read error. Other DNA sequences in the same sample also yield this CDR3. The chain combines TRBV15 with TRBJ2-5; 10 bases fit TRBD2. Germline V gene data show CDR1 as LNHNV and CDR2 as YYDKDF (reference sequence). This CDR3 is 13 amino acids long. Here the CDR3 DNA reads TGCGCCACTAGTACTAGCGGGAAAGAGACCCAGTACTTC. Amino acid sequence: CATSTSGKETQYF. Variable domain in full (rest from reference TRBV15 and TRBJ2-5): DAMVIQNPRYQVTQFGKPVTLSCSQTLNHNVMYWYQQKSSQAPKLLFHYYDKDFNNEADTPDNFQSRRPNTSFCFLDIRSPGLGDTAMYLCATSTSGKETQYFGPGTRLLVL.